This paragraph reports one T cell receptor beta chain. What it binds is unknown. Via MiXCR, TCRdb re-called the reads, giving one row per CDR3 protein. The sample carries about 68,000 distinct CDR3 sequences, about 62% recorded once. The ends were cut back, 6 bases at V and 7 bases at J, with 12 bases in the middle. CDR3 length: 13 residues. CDR1 is MNHEY and CDR2 is SVGEGT in the germline V gene. This sample was included in a study of type 1 regulatory T cells. Study-level background: T-allo10 is a Tr1-enriched, alloantigen-specific CD4 T cell product made in vitro.

The TCR comes from a human donor in good health. Specimen: cultured T cells, either the whole culture or a sorted T cell fraction (not recorded which). Subset given: Tr1-enriched cell product generated in vitro against host alloantigens. The chain employs TRBV6-2 or TRBV6-3 and TRBJ2-2; D gene ambiguous. The CDR3 DNA sequence: TGTGCCAGCAGCCCCTTCGCCTACGGGGAGCTGTTTTTT. Translated: CASSPFAYGELFF.